The rows below give T cell receptor beta chains drawn from one sample of a study of spatial heterogeneity in lung cancer. MiXCR, applied by TCRdb to the 5' RACE reads, yields one record per CDR3 protein. The repertoire consists of 20,000 to 30,000 distinct CDR3 sequences, with approximately 4.7% occurring once and the leading ten covering around 5.5%. The starting material was PBMCs, obtained at surgery. Receptors originate from a male donor with early-stage non-small cell lung cancer. The CDR3 runs from the conserved cysteine through the conserved F or W. The order of the fields is V gene, clone size, J gene, D gene, CDR3 protein, CDR3 DNA. A D gene is named only where the DNA matches it firmly. Clone size appears in some rows only: once, few, many, or a class for an expanded clone.

v_gene: TRBV7-9
abundance: many
j_gene: TRBJ2-2
d_gene: TRBD1
CDR3aa: CASSPGQVVGELFF
CDR3nt: TGTGCCAGCAGCCCGGGACAGGTTGTCGGGGAGCTGTTTTTT

v_gene: TRBV20-1
abundance: many
j_gene: TRBJ1-1
d_gene: .
CDR3aa: CSAREDMNTEAFF
CDR3nt: TGCAGTGCTAGGGAAGATATGAACACTGAAGCTTTCTTT

v_gene: TRBV6-5
abundance: .
j_gene: TRBJ2-6
d_gene: .
CDR3aa: CASSYGMARSGANVLTF
CDR3nt: TGTGCCAGCAGTTACGGGATGGCCCGCTCTGGGGCCAACGTCCTGACTTTC

v_gene: TRBV20-1
abundance: few
j_gene: TRBJ1-6
d_gene: TRBD1
CDR3aa: CSALRDSASTLHF
CDR3nt: TGCAGTGCCCTCCGGGACAGCGCGTCCACCCTCCACTTT

v_gene: TRBV7-8
abundance: many
j_gene: TRBJ2-3
d_gene: TRBD2
CDR3aa: CASSFTSGAATDTQYF
CDR3nt: TGTGCCAGCAGCTTCACGAGCGGGGCTGCCACAGATACGCAGTATTTT

v_gene: TRBV14
abundance: many
j_gene: TRBJ2-3
d_gene: .
CDR3aa: CASSPRTDLSTDTQYF
CDR3nt: TGTGCCAGCAGCCCCCGGACGGACCTAAGCACAGATACGCAGTATTTT

v_gene: TRBV7-7
abundance: many
j_gene: TRBJ2-5
d_gene: TRBD2
CDR3aa: CASSLGGAGSQETQYF
CDR3nt: TGTGCCAGCAGCTTAGGCGGAGCGGGGAGCCAAGAGACCCAGTACTTC

v_gene: TRBV29-1
abundance: many
j_gene: TRBJ2-1
d_gene: .
CDR3aa: CSVVGRMGLNYNEQFF
CDR3nt: TGCAGCGTTGTAGGGAGGATGGGTTTGAACTACAATGAGCAGTTCTTC

v_gene: TRBV20-1
abundance: many
j_gene: TRBJ1-1
d_gene: .
CDR3aa: CSASRTANTEAFF
CDR3nt: TGCAGTGCTAGCCGAACAGCGAACACTGAAGCTTTCTTT

v_gene: TRBV6-2/TRBV6-3
abundance: many
j_gene: TRBJ2-3
d_gene: TRBD2
CDR3aa: CASSPAGQSTDTQYF
CDR3nt: TGTGCCAGCAGTCCAGCGGGGCAAAGCACAGATACGCAGTATTTT

v_gene: TRBV6-6
abundance: many
j_gene: TRBJ1-1
d_gene: .
CDR3aa: CASSLAGNTEAFF
CDR3nt: TGTGCCAGCAGTTTAGCGGGGAACACTGAAGCTTTCTTT

v_gene: TRBV7-8
abundance: .
j_gene: TRBJ1-2
d_gene: .
CDR3aa: CASSSGGQRTYGYTF
CDR3nt: TGTGCCAGCAGCTCAGGTGGACAGAGAACCTATGGCTACACCTTC

v_gene: TRBV6-2/TRBV6-3
abundance: many
j_gene: TRBJ1-2
d_gene: .
CDR3aa: CASTHLGEGYTF
CDR3nt: TGTGCCAGCACTCACCTGGGGGAAGGCTACACCTTC

v_gene: TRBV6-5
abundance: many
j_gene: TRBJ1-5
d_gene: .
CDR3aa: CASRRDKNQPQHF
CDR3nt: TGTGCCAGCAGAAGGGACAAGAATCAGCCCCAGCATTTT

v_gene: TRBV25-1
abundance: many
j_gene: TRBJ2-6
d_gene: TRBD1
CDR3aa: CASSGTGPGANVLTF
CDR3nt: TGTGCCAGCAGTGGGACAGGGCCCGGGGCCAACGTCCTGACTTTC

v_gene: TRBV6-5
abundance: many
j_gene: TRBJ2-6
d_gene: .
CDR3aa: CASSDLASRINVLTF
CDR3nt: TGTGCCAGCAGTGACCTAGCGTCCCGGATCAACGTCCTGACTTTC

v_gene: TRBV7-9
abundance: many
j_gene: TRBJ1-1
d_gene: TRBD1
CDR3aa: CASSTQGAGTEAFF
CDR3nt: TGTGCCAGCAGCACTCAGGGGGCGGGTACTGAAGCTTTCTTT

v_gene: TRBV29-1
abundance: many
j_gene: TRBJ1-2
d_gene: .
CDR3aa: CSVDSSGADYGYTF
CDR3nt: TGCAGCGTTGATTCTTCAGGGGCAGACTATGGCTACACCTTC

v_gene: TRBV20-1
abundance: many
j_gene: TRBJ2-7
d_gene: .
CDR3aa: CSARARQVRVEQYF
CDR3nt: TGCAGTGCTAGAGCTAGACAGGTTAGGGTCGAGCAGTACTTC

v_gene: TRBV3-1
abundance: few
j_gene: TRBJ2-2
d_gene: .
CDR3aa: CASSQLGTGSTGELFF
CDR3nt: TGTGCCAGCAGCCAACTGGGGACGGGAAGCACCGGGGAGCTGTTTTTT

v_gene: TRBV5-4
abundance: many
j_gene: TRBJ2-1
d_gene: TRBD2
CDR3aa: CASSWEGRQFF
CDR3nt: TGTGCCAGCAGCTGGGAGGGTAGGCAGTTCTTC

v_gene: TRBV28
abundance: .
j_gene: TRBJ2-7
d_gene: .
CDR3aa: CASRQSEYEQYF
CDR3nt: TGTGCCAGCAGACAATCCGAATACGAGCAGTACTTC

v_gene: TRBV5-1
abundance: many
j_gene: TRBJ1-3
d_gene: .
CDR3aa: CASSQQTGVGVNTIYF
CDR3nt: TGCGCCAGCAGCCAGCAGACAGGAGTGGGTGTAAACACCATATATTTT

v_gene: TRBV21-1
abundance: many
j_gene: TRBJ1-6
d_gene: .
CDR3aa: CASSTPRVGENSPLHF
CDR3nt: TGTGCCAGCAGTACTCCTCGGGTAGGCGAGAATTCACCCCTCCACTTT

v_gene: TRBV6-1
abundance: many
j_gene: TRBJ2-1
d_gene: .
CDR3aa: CASTAGLDEQFF
CDR3nt: TGTGCCAGCACGGCAGGCCTGGATGAGCAGTTCTTC

v_gene: TRBV7-9
abundance: many
j_gene: TRBJ1-4
d_gene: TRBD1
CDR3aa: CASSARGRGEKLFF
CDR3nt: TGTGCCAGCAGCGCCAGGGGGCGCGGTGAAAAACTGTTTTTT

v_gene: TRBV12-3/TRBV12-4
abundance: many
j_gene: TRBJ2-2
d_gene: .
CDR3aa: CASSTGNLDTGELFF
CDR3nt: TGTGCCAGCAGTACAGGGAATCTTGACACCGGGGAGCTGTTTTTT

v_gene: TRBV6-2/TRBV6-3
abundance: many
j_gene: TRBJ2-5
d_gene: TRBD2
CDR3aa: CASSAPLAGKETQYF
CDR3nt: TGTGCCAGCAGCGCCCCCCTAGCGGGGAAAGAGACCCAGTACTTC

v_gene: TRBV23-1
abundance: .
j_gene: TRBJ2-1
d_gene: TRBD1
CDR3aa: CASSHLGLDRDNNEQFF
CDR3nt: TGCGCCAGCAGTCACCTCGGTTTGGACAGGGACAACAATGAGCAGTTCTTC